These T cell receptor beta chains were read from a single sample in a study of blood T cell repertoires in COVID-19. TCRdb keeps only in-frame clones here, not all; method: immunoSEQ multiplex PCR. In the table there are roughly 200,000 clones, roughly 84% of which are singletons. The sequenced material came from PBMCs or T cells enriched from blood (not recorded which). The source is a man aged 25 to 40 in a cohort exposed to, infected with or recovered from COVID-19 (not recorded which). Each CDR3 is given with its conserved first and last residue. A D gene is named only where the DNA matches it firmly. Clone sizes are given selectively: once, few, many, or a class where the clone is expanded.

>few|TRBJ2-7|TRBV11-2|TRBD1
CASSPPGRQGAFYEQYF
TGTGCCAGCAGCCCCCCTGGGAGGCAGGGGGCCTTTTACGAGCAGTACTTC
>NA|TRBJ1-1|TRBV28|NA
CASSLLDTEAFF
TGTGCCAGCAGTTTACTAGACACTGAAGCTTTCTTT
>NA|TRBJ2-5|TRBV21-1|NA
CASSPLSEASGEKETQYF
TGTGCCAGCAGCCCCCTCTCAGAGGCGAGCGGGGAAAAAGAGACCCAGTACTTC
>NA|TRBJ2-1|TRBV10-1|NA
CASSRRGPPNEQFF
TGCGCCAGCAGCCGGCGAGGGCCCCCGAATGAGCAGTTCTTC
>NA|TRBJ2-3|TRBV9|NA
CASSVGARADTQYF
TGTGCCAGCAGCGTAGGGGCGAGGGCAGATACGCAGTATTTT
>NA|TRBJ1-3|TRBV3-1/TRBV3-2|NA
CASSQGKGMEAENTIYF
TGTGCCAGCAGCCAAGGAAAGGGGATGGAAGCTGAAAACACCATATATTTT
>NA|TRBJ1-1|TRBV28|NA
CASSLSRNTEAFF
TGTGCCAGCAGTTTAAGCCGGAACACTGAAGCTTTCTTT
>NA|TRBJ2-3|TRBV13|TRBD2
CASSLRSPEREFTDTQYF
TGTGCCAGCAGCTTAAGATCGCCTGAGCGGGAGTTCACAGATACGCAGTATTTT
>once|TRBJ2-1|TRBV19|NA
CASSVGIYNEQFF
TGTGCCAGTAGTGTCGGGATTTACAATGAGCAGTTCTTC
>NA|TRBJ1-5|TRBV29-1|NA
CSVGLSGLGQPQHF
TGCAGCGTTGGGCTCTCGGGACTGGGTCAGCCCCAGCATTTT
>NA|TRBJ2-2|TRBV9|NA
CASSVEWSGYTGELFF
TGTGCCAGCAGCGTAGAATGGTCGGGATACACCGGGGAGCTGTTTTTT
>NA|TRBJ2-1|TRBV27|TRBD2
CASSLRGTSVNEQFF
TGTGCCAGCAGTTTACGGGGGACTAGCGTCAATGAGCAGTTCTTC
>NA|TRBJ1-5|TRBV6-1|NA
CASSELLGNRPKPGPQHF
TGTGCCAGCAGTGAACTATTAGGGAACAGGCCGAAACCGGGGCCCCAGCATTTT
>NA|TRBJ2-3|TRBV7-9|NA
CASSPGSISTDTQYF
TGTGCCAGCAGCCCGGGGAGCATCAGCACAGATACGCAGTATTTT
>NA|TRBJ2-1|TRBV6-5|TRBD1
CASSLPRQGDIDEQFF
TGTGCCAGCAGTTTACCTAGACAGGGGGATATCGATGAGCAGTTCTTC
>NA|TRBJ1-2|TRBV9|NA
CASSVHDGRDNYGYTF
TGTGCCAGCAGCGTCCACGACGGCAGGGATAACTATGGCTACACCTTC
>NA|TRBJ2-1|TRBV27|TRBD2
CASSSFGLASNEQFF
TGTGCCAGCAGTTCTTTCGGACTAGCGAGCAATGAGCAGTTCTTC
>NA|TRBJ1-3|TRBV6-4|NA
CASSKDGTGLSHSGNTIYF
TGTGCCAGCAGTAAAGATGGTACAGGGCTTTCCCACTCTGGAAACACCATATATTTT
>once|TRBJ1-4|TRBV7-9|NA
CASSRTGHTNEKLFF
TGTGCCAGCAGCCGAACAGGGCACACTAATGAAAAACTGTTTTTT
>once|TRBJ2-1|TRBV19|TRBD2
CASSILARTSYNEQFF
TGTGCCAGTAGTATACTCGCCAGGACTAGCTACAATGAGCAGTTCTTC
>NA|TRBJ2-7|TRBV11-2|NA
CASSFFSRTSYEQYF
TGTGCCAGCAGCTTCTTTTCGCGCACCTCCTACGAGCAGTACTTC
>NA|TRBJ2-1|TRBV10-3|TRBD1
CAISIGDRGLNEQFF
TGTGCCATCAGCATCGGGGACAGGGGACTAAATGAGCAGTTCTTC
>once|TRBJ2-1|TRBV5-4|TRBD2
CASSSESSGSNNEQFF
TGTGCCAGCAGCTCGGAGAGTAGCGGGAGTAACAATGAGCAGTTCTTC